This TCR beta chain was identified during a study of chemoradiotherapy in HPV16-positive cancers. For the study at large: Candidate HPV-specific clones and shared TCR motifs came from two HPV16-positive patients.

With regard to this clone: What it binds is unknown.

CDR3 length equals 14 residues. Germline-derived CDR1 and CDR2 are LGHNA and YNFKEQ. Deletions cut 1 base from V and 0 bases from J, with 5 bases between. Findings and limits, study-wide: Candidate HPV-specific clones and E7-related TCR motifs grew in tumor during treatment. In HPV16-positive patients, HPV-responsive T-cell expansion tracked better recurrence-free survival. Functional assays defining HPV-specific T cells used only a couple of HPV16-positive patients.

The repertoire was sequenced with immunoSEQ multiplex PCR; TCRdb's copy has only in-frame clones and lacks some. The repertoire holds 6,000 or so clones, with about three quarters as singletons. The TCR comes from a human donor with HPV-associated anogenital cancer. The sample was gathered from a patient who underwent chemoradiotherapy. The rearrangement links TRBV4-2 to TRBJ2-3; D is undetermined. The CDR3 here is CASSQAHSTDTQYF. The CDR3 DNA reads TGTGCCAGCAGCCAAGCTCATAGCACAGATACGCAGTATTTT.